This is a list of T cell receptor beta chains from one sample in a study of graft-versus-host responses after intestinal transplantation. For these receptors, no antigen is known. Produced via immunoSEQ multiplex PCR; TCRdb's table is partial and in-frame only. The sample carries 85,000 to 100,000 clones, under 95% recorded once. The material was unstimulated CD8+ T cells sorted from spleen or lymph node cells, obtained before transplant. The source is a human donor who was the organ donor for an intestinal transplant. Both conserved end residues are part of each CDR3. Each record gives: J gene, clone size, D gene, V gene, CDR3 protein, CDR3 DNA. A D gene is named only where the DNA matches it firmly. The listing skips clone size in some rows; elsewhere it reads once, few, many or a size class.

j_call: TRBJ2-3
clone_size: NA
d_call: TRBD1
v_call: TRBV10-2
cdr3_aa: CASRKDRRNTDTQYF
cdr3_nt: TGCGCCAGCAGGAAGGACAGGCGAAACACAGATACGCAGTATTTT

j_call: TRBJ1-1
clone_size: NA
d_call: NA
v_call: TRBV6-5
cdr3_aa: CASSYGGINTEAFF
cdr3_nt: TGTGCCAGCAGTTACGGAGGAATTAACACTGAAGCTTTCTTT

j_call: TRBJ1-1
clone_size: once
d_call: TRBD1
v_call: TRBV28
cdr3_aa: CASSLGTTGGGTEAFF
cdr3_nt: TGTGCCAGCAGTTTAGGGACTACAGGGGGCGGGACTGAAGCTTTCTTT

j_call: TRBJ2-7
clone_size: NA
d_call: NA
v_call: TRBV6-1
cdr3_aa: CASSAGIGFPYEQYF
cdr3_nt: TGTGCCAGCAGTGCAGGCATAGGATTCCCCTACGAGCAGTACTTC

j_call: TRBJ2-7
clone_size: NA
d_call: NA
v_call: TRBV4-1
cdr3_aa: CASSQAQGYEQYF
cdr3_nt: TGCGCCAGCAGCCAAGCACAGGGCTACGAGCAGTACTTC

j_call: TRBJ1-5
clone_size: NA
d_call: TRBD1
v_call: TRBV18
cdr3_aa: CASLPFGTGAPYSNQPQHF
cdr3_nt: TGTGCCAGCTTACCATTCGGGACAGGAGCTCCTTATAGCAATCAGCCCCAGCATTTT

j_call: TRBJ1-2
clone_size: NA
d_call: TRBD1
v_call: TRBV29-1
cdr3_aa: CSATMDRAYGYTF
cdr3_nt: TGCAGCGCCACTATGGACAGGGCCTATGGCTACACCTTC

j_call: TRBJ2-3
clone_size: NA
d_call: NA
v_call: TRBV6-5
cdr3_aa: CASSLVLADTQYF
cdr3_nt: TGTGCCAGCAGCCTCGTTCTTGCAGATACGCAGTATTTT

j_call: TRBJ2-3
clone_size: NA
d_call: TRBD2
v_call: TRBV6-1
cdr3_aa: CASSEPLAGSGDTQYF
cdr3_nt: TGTGCCAGCAGTGAACCTCTAGCGGGGAGTGGAGATACGCAGTATTTT

j_call: TRBJ2-7
clone_size: once
d_call: TRBD1
v_call: TRBV7-2
cdr3_aa: CASRPTGQGLYEQYF
cdr3_nt: TGTGCCAGCAGACCGACGGGACAGGGGCTATACGAGCAGTACTTC

j_call: TRBJ2-1
clone_size: NA
d_call: TRBD2
v_call: TRBV9
cdr3_aa: CASSVGGGRYNEQFF
cdr3_nt: TGTGCCAGCAGCGTAGGCGGGGGAAGGTACAATGAGCAGTTCTTC

j_call: TRBJ1-3
clone_size: NA
d_call: NA
v_call: TRBV19
cdr3_aa: CASSLLDNSGNTIYF
cdr3_nt: TGTGCCAGTAGTCTATTGGACAACTCTGGAAACACCATATATTTT

j_call: TRBJ2-7
clone_size: NA
d_call: TRBD1
v_call: TRBV7-9
cdr3_aa: CASSSPTQGALFEQYF
cdr3_nt: TGTGCCAGCAGCTCGCCAACACAGGGGGCGTTGTTCGAGCAGTACTTC

j_call: TRBJ2-3
clone_size: NA
d_call: NA
v_call: TRBV6-1
cdr3_aa: CASSEAAGNTDTQYF
cdr3_nt: TGTGCCAGCAGTGAAGCTGCGGGAAACACAGATACGCAGTATTTT

j_call: TRBJ2-1
clone_size: once
d_call: TRBD2
v_call: TRBV5-6
cdr3_aa: CASSLGAGGVAFEQFF
cdr3_nt: TGTGCCAGCAGCTTGGGGGCGGGAGGAGTAGCGTTTGAGCAGTTCTTC

j_call: TRBJ1-2
clone_size: NA
d_call: TRBD1
v_call: TRBV5-8
cdr3_aa: CASSLGQGNYGYTF
cdr3_nt: TGTGCCAGCAGCCTCGGACAGGGGAACTATGGCTACACCTTC

j_call: TRBJ2-1
clone_size: NA
d_call: TRBD2
v_call: TRBV27
cdr3_aa: CASSPQRLAGGLMDEQFF
cdr3_nt: TGTGCCAGCAGTCCGCAACGACTAGCGGGGGGGCTTATGGATGAGCAGTTCTTC